A single sample gave rise to the 5 T cell receptor beta chains below, sequenced in a study of blood T cells in healthy people across ages. Primed by a sample-barcoded 5' primer and a J-beta primer mix, a second PCR proceeded for about 6 to 12 cycles. One entry per CDR3 protein results from TCRdb running MiXCR on the 5' RACE reads. The table includes 800,000 or so distinct CDR3 sequences, around 62% detected once. The material sequenced was blood. Source of these receptors: a man in his thirties or forties in good health.

This clonotype was seen only a few times. The CDR3 loop is CASSLAGVLDEKLFF. CDR3 nucleotides: TGTGCCAGCAGCTTAGCGGGGGTGCTGGATGAAAAACTGTTTTTT. The genes are TRBV7-9 and TRBJ1-4, with D perhaps TRBD1 (5 bases). V lost 0 bases and J lost 6, with 11 bases in between. This CDR3 is built from 15 residues. The germline V gene encodes CDR1 SEHNR and CDR2 FQNEAQ (reference sequence).

The rearrangement joins TRBV29-1 to TRBJ1-1; 11 bases fit TRBD1. The CDR3 runs to 16 residues. V shed 1 base and J 6 bases; nucleotides not matched to a gene: 10. From germline, CDR1 is SQVTM and CDR2 ANQGSEA. The CDR3 bases are TGCAGCGTTGAAGGGACAGGGGGCGCGGGGTTGGCTGAAGCTTTCTTT. This translates into CSVEGTGGAGLAEAFF. Full variable domain (outside the CDR3, taken from reference TRBV29-1 and TRBJ1-1): SAVISQKPSRDICQRGTSLTIQCQVDSQVTMMFWYRQQPGQSLTLIATANQGSEATYESGFVIDKFPISRPNLTFSTLTVSNMSPEDSSIYLCSVEGTGGAGLAEAFFGQGTRLTVV.

The genes are TRBV3-1 and TRBJ1-2; TRBD1 agrees at 12 bases. The CDR3 covers 15 residues. Germline V CDR1 and CDR2: LGHDT, YNNKEL (reference sequence). The trim removed 1 base at V and 6 bases at J, leaving 3 bases unmatched. CDR3 DNA sequence: TGTGCCAGCAGCCAAGGGCGGGACAGGGGGCATGGCTACACCTTC. It codes for CASSQGRDRGHGYTF.

V usage is TRBV29-1 and J usage is TRBJ2-1, with a weak D call TRBD2 (5 bases). CDR3 size: 13 residues. V was shortened by 4 bases and J by 2 bases, with 9 bases between the two germline ends. Germline CDR1 and CDR2: SQVTM and ANQGSEA. In DNA, the CDR3 is TGCAGCGTTGCTACCGGGACCTACAATGAGCAGTTCTTC. Protein product: CSVATGTYNEQFF.

V usage is TRBV10-3 and J usage is TRBJ2-5; D gene ambiguous. Trimming pared 8 bases from V and 1 base from J, leaving 5 bases between. There are 11 residues in the CDR3. The germline gives CDR1 ENHRY, CDR2 SYGVKD. The CDR3 is CAIASQETQYF. The CDR3 DNA is TGTGCCATCGCTAGCCAAGAGACCCAGTACTTC.